Listed here are 13 T cell receptor beta chains from one sample, sequenced in a study of cytomegalovirus exposure and HLA in healthy donors. Assay: immunoSEQ multiplex PCR; the TCRdb copy retains only in-frame clones and omits some. The repertoire includes under 200,000 clones, roughly 89% of them detected once, and around a tenth sits in the top ten. The source material was PBMCs. Receptor source: a woman aged 18-29 years in good health and CMV-seropositive.

V is TRBV2 and J is TRBJ2-7, with a tentative D call TRBD1 (6 bases). The germline V and J ends were trimmed by 6 bases and 6 bases, with 18 bases remaining between them. The CDR3 is made up of 14 amino acids. In germline, CDR1 is SNHLY, CDR2 FYNNEI. CDR3 amino acids: CASRGITGTGEQYF. The CDR3 coding sequence is TGTGCCAGCAGGGGGATCACAGGGACGGGCGAGCAGTACTTC. The full variable domain, rest sourced from reference TRBV2 and TRBJ2-7, is EPEVTQTPSHQVTQMGQEVILRCVPISNHLYFYWYRQILGQKVEFLVSFYNNEISEKSEIFDDQFSVERPDGSNFTLKIRSTKLEDSAMYFCASRGITGTGEQYFGPGTRLTVT.

This rearrangement joins TRBV30 to TRBJ2-7, with D possibly TRBD2 on 5 matching bases. The CDR3 is made up of 16 amino acids. Trimming stripped 0 bases from V and 0 bases from J, with 15 bases between. CDR1 is GTSNPN, CDR2 SVGIG, per germline (reference sequence). CDR3 in DNA: TGTGCCTGGAGTGTATTATCGAGGGCCAGCTCCTACGAGCAGTACTTC. It codes for CAWSVLSRASSYEQYF. The variable domain in full, with the rest retrieved from reference TRBV30 and TRBJ2-7, is SQTIHQWPATLVQPVGSPLSLECTVEGTSNPNLYWYRQAAGRGLQLLFYSVGIGQISSEVPQNLSASRPQDRQFILSSKKLLLSDSGFYLCAWSVLSRASSYEQYFGPGTRLTVT.

CDR3 loop: CASSPGTSYTQYF. The CDR3 coding sequence is TGTGCCAGCAGCCCCGGGACTAGCTATACGCAGTATTTT. The genes are TRBV27 and TRBJ2-3; 9 bases map to TRBD2. V gave up 6 bases and J gave up 7 bases; unmatched junction bases: 5. The CDR3 extends over 13 amino acids. Germline V gene lookup returns CDR1 MNHEY and CDR2 SMNVEV (reference sequence).

This chain links TRBV4-1 with TRBJ2-5, with TRBD1 matching over 8 bases. The CDR3 has 14 amino acids. The V segment lost 1 base and the J segment 5 bases; nucleotides outside the gene matches: 3. CDR1 is MGHRA and CDR2 is YSYEKL in the germline V gene. The CDR3, as DNA: TGCGCCAGCAGCCAAGCAGGGGGCAGTGAGACCCAGTACTTC. Encoded protein: CASSQAGGSETQYF.

The J gene is TRBJ2-1, the V gene TRBV14; D remains ambiguous. CDR1 and CDR2 (germline): SGHDN, FVKESK. Trimming took 2 bases from V and 6 from J, leaving 8 bases between them. The CDR3 has 13 amino acids. The CDR3 sequence is CASSQYSGNEQFF. The CDR3 DNA sequence: TGTGCCAGCAGCCAATACTCCGGCAATGAGCAGTTCTTC. Full variable domain (outside the CDR3, taken from reference TRBV14 and TRBJ2-1): EAGVTQFPSHSVIEKGQTVTLRCDPISGHDNLYWYRRVMGKEIKFLLHFVKESKQDESGMPNNRFLAERTGGTYSTLKVQPAELEDSGVYFCASSQYSGNEQFFGPGTRLTVL.

The V gene is TRBV14, the J gene TRBJ1-3, with TRBD1 as a possible D gene (6 bases). Trimming removed 5 bases from V and 0 bases from J, with 14 bases in between. Germline CDR1 SGHDN, CDR2 FVKESK. The CDR3 has 16 residues. CDR3: CASSAPGQLSGNTIYF. CDR3 bases: TGTGCCAGCAGCGCGCCGGGACAACTCTCTGGAAACACCATATATTTT.

The chain combines TRBV28 with TRBJ1-5; 8 nucleotides agree with TRBD1. Germline lookup yields CDR1 MDHEN and CDR2 SYDVKM. This CDR3 is 13 amino acids long. V lost 2 bases, J lost 8 bases, and 2 bases stayed unmatched. The CDR3, as DNA: TGTGCCAGCAGTTTAAACAGGGGGAAGCCCCAGCATTTT. Translation gives CASSLNRGKPQHF.

The V gene is TRBV30, the J gene TRBJ2-2; D unclear. CDR3 length equals 15 residues. Trimming took 0 bases from V and 1 from J, leaving 9 bases between them. CDR1 is GTSNPN and CDR2 is SVGIG in the germline V gene (reference sequence). The CDR3 DNA follows: TGTGCCTGGAGTGTATGGAGACTGAACACCGGGGAGCTGTTTTTT. It yields the protein CAWSVWRLNTGELFF.

The chain is built from TRBV5-1 and TRBJ1-4; D is unclear. The germline V gene has CDR1 SGHRS and CDR2 YFSETQ. This CDR3 is built from 16 residues. The germline V and J ends were trimmed by 0 bases and 4 bases, with 13 bases remaining between them. CDR3 coding DNA: TGCGCCAGCAGCTTGGCCGGGAGGTCCCTTAATGAAAAACTGTTTTTT. Translation: CASSLAGRSLNEKLFF.

V gene TRBV9 combines with J gene TRBJ2-3; D is unresolved. The V gene lost 0 bases and the J gene lost 7 bases, with 9 bases spanning the gap. The length of the CDR3 is 13 residues. Per the germline V gene, CDR1 is SGDLS and CDR2 is YYNGEE. CDR3 sequence (DNA): TGTGCCAGCAGCGTAGACCTTAGAAATACGCAGTATTTT. It codes for CASSVDLRNTQYF. The full variable domain, with the rest looked up from reference TRBV9 and TRBJ2-3, is DSGVTQTPKHLITATGQRVTLRCSPRSGDLSVYWYQQSLDQGLQFLIQYYNGEERAKGNILERFSAQQFPDLHSELNLSSLELGDSALYFCASSVDLRNTQYFGPGTRLTVL.

The CDR3 is CASSFMGGNNEQFF. CDR3 in DNA: TGCGCCAGCAGCTTTATGGGGGGGAACAATGAGCAGTTCTTC. This chain connects TRBV5-1 to TRBJ2-1, with TRBD2 matching 7 bases. CDR1 and CDR2 from the germline V gene are SGHRS and YFSETQ. The CDR3 has 14 amino acids. V lost 2 bases to trimming and J lost 5 bases; unmatched junction nucleotides: 4.

The rearrangement links TRBV18 to TRBJ2-1; 9 nucleotides match TRBD1. Trimming cost V 5 bases and J 1 base; bases outside gene matches: 3. Looked up from germline, CDR1 is KGHSH and CDR2 is LQKENI. The length of the CDR3 is 15 residues. CDR3: CASSSTGGSYNEQFF. CDR3 bases: TGTGCCAGCTCATCGACAGGGGGGTCCTACAATGAGCAGTTCTTC.

V gene TRBV5-8 combines with J gene TRBJ1-5; 9 bases line up with TRBD1. The length of the CDR3 is 15 residues. Germline V lookup: CDR1 SGHTS, CDR2 YDEGEE. After removal of 1 base from V and 6 bases from J, the junction contained 5 bases not matched to a gene. This chain's CDR3 is CASSLTGGRGQPQHF. For the CDR3, the DNA is TGTGCCAGCAGCTTGACAGGGGGCAGGGGTCAGCCCCAGCATTTT.